These 27 T cell receptor beta chains share one sample of origin, sequenced in a study of blood T cell repertoires in COVID-19. Sequencing was performed with immunoSEQ multiplex PCR; in TCRdb, only in-frame clones are kept and a portion is missing. Among a few hundred thousand clones listed, more than 70% were seen once. Sequencing used peripheral blood. Receptors were obtained from a man aged 40-49 years with acute or convalescent COVID-19.

The rearrangement links TRBV7-9 to TRBJ1-2; 8 nucleotides agree with TRBD1. The germline V gene has CDR1 SEHNR and CDR2 FQNEAQ (reference sequence). The CDR3 loop spans 15 amino acids. V gave up 5 bases and J gave up 7 bases; unmatched junction bases: 12. The CDR3 region has the DNA TGTGCCAGCAGCGATGGACAGGGCTTGATTGGTGGCTACACCTTC. It yields the protein CASSDGQGLIGGYTF.

The rearrangement links TRBV3-1 (or the pseudogene TRBV3-2) to TRBJ1-1; 11 bases are shared with TRBD1. V gave up 2 bases and J gave up 4 bases; unmatched junction bases: 3. The CDR3 runs 15 residues. Germline CDR1 LGHDT, CDR2 YNNKEL (reference sequence). Here the CDR3 DNA reads TGTGCCAGCAGCCAACGAGGGACAGGGGGCACTGAAGCTTTCTTT. Its protein product is CASSQRGTGGTEAFF.

The chain links TRBV4-1 to TRBJ2-7; D is undetermined. Trimming shortened V by 0 bases and J by 2 bases, and 8 bases separated the two germline ends. Germline V gene lookup returns CDR1 MGHRA and CDR2 YSYEKL. The CDR3 is 14 residues long. This chain's CDR3 is CASSQEMAPYEQYF. CDR3 bases: TGCGCCAGCAGCCAAGAAATGGCTCCCTACGAGCAGTACTTC.

The chain uses TRBV12-3 or TRBV12-4 and TRBJ1-1; unclear D gene. Trimming removed 9 bases from V and 10 bases from J, with 12 bases in between. The length of the CDR3 is 10 residues. This CDR3 reads CASSLGVAFF. In nucleotides, the CDR3 is TGTGCCAGTTCCCTCGGTGTAGCTTTCTTT.

The genes are TRBV27 and TRBJ1-1, with D perhaps matching TRBD1 (5 bases). The CDR3 has 15 amino acids. Per the germline V gene, CDR1 is MNHEY and CDR2 is SMNVEV (reference sequence). The V and J ends lost 0 bases and 0 bases respectively, with 8 bases between them. The CDR3 DNA is TGTGCCAGCAGTTTATCAAGCAGGGTGAACACTGAAGCTTTCTTT. This gives the protein CASSLSSRVNTEAFF.

V is TRBV19 and J is TRBJ1-2; TRBD1 is a possible D gene (5 bases). This CDR3 is 16 amino acids long. V gave up 6 bases and J gave up 4 bases, with 21 bases separating them. Germline CDR1 LNHDA, CDR2 SQIVND (reference sequence). The DNA of the CDR3 is TGTGCCAGTAGACCGACAATTGTGGGGCAGGGCTATGGCTACACCTTC. Protein product: CASRPTIVGQGYGYTF.

This sequence joins TRBV19 and TRBJ1-3; D is undetermined. The CDR3 contains 11 residues. The germline V and J ends were trimmed by 5 bases and 4 bases, with 3 bases remaining between them. Germline V gene sequence: CDR1 LNHDA, CDR2 SQIVND (reference sequence). The CDR3 region has the DNA TGTGCCAGTAGTCAAGGAAACACCATATATTTT. This codes for CASSQGNTIYF.

This CDR3 is CASSWGTGGNEKLFF. The CDR3 nucleotides read TGCGCCAGCAGCTGGGGGACAGGGGGTAATGAAAAACTGTTTTTT. The chain employs TRBV5-1 and TRBJ1-4, with 11 bases lining up with TRBD1. The germline V gene encodes CDR1 SGHRS and CDR2 YFSETQ. Trimming took 3 bases from V and 4 from J; bases not matched to a gene: 2. The CDR3 has 15 residues.

The V and J genes are TRBV5-6 and TRBJ1-1; a possible D gene is TRBD1 (6 bases). This CDR3 comprises 17 residues. CDR1 and CDR2 (germline): SGHDT, YYEEEE. V lost 2 bases to trimming and J lost 0 bases, with 17 bases between them. CDR3 in DNA: TGTGCCAGCAGCTTTGCGGGCGGGGGGCAAATGAACACTGAAGCTTTCTTT. It codes for CASSFAGGGQMNTEAFF.

The rearrangement links TRBV4-1 to TRBJ2-7, with 7 bases aligning to TRBD1. The CDR3 is 14 residues long. Germline loops: CDR1 MGHRA, CDR2 YSYEKL. Trimming took 2 bases from V and 3 from J; bases not matched to a gene: 4. The chain's CDR3 is CASSQFPGGYEQYF. The CDR3 DNA is TGCGCCAGCAGCCAATTCCCAGGGGGCTACGAGCAGTACTTC.

The chain has TRBV2 and TRBJ2-5; D call uncertain. CDR3 length: 11 residues. Germline assignment: CDR1 SNHLY and CDR2 FYNNEI. The V gene lost 6 bases and the J gene lost 2 bases, with 4 bases spanning the gap. For the CDR3, the DNA is TGTGCCAGCAGCCAACAAGAGACCCAGTACTTC. Translation: CASSQQETQYF.

The chain employs TRBV19 and TRBJ2-7; D may be TRBD1 (5 bases). Trimming removed 0 bases from V and 0 bases from J, with 6 bases in between. Germline V gene sequence: CDR1 LNHDA, CDR2 SQIVND (reference sequence). This CDR3 is 14 amino acids long. The CDR3 is CASSIEDSSYEQYF. CDR3 sequence (DNA): TGTGCCAGTAGTATAGAAGACAGCTCCTACGAGCAGTACTTC.

This chain connects TRBV2 to TRBJ2-3, with 7 nucleotides matching TRBD2. The junction had 9 bases not matched to a gene; V was cut back by 3 bases and J by 6 bases. CDR1 and CDR2 (germline): SNHLY, FYNNEI. The CDR3 sequence is 15 residues long. The CDR3 region is CASSEFTSVGDTQYF. CDR3 DNA: TGTGCCAGCAGTGAGTTCACTAGCGTTGGGGATACGCAGTATTTT. The full variable domain, with the rest looked up from reference TRBV2 and TRBJ2-3, is EPEVTQTPSHQVTQMGQEVILRCVPISNHLYFYWYRQILGQKVEFLVSFYNNEISEKSEIFDDQFSVERPDGSNFTLKIRSTKLEDSAMYFCASSEFTSVGDTQYFGPGTRLTVL.

V usage is TRBV5-6 and J usage is TRBJ1-2; D gene uncertain. Trimming pared 0 bases from V and 4 bases from J, leaving 4 bases between. The germline gives CDR1 SGHDT, CDR2 YYEEEE. The CDR3 totals 12 residues. CDR3 sequence (DNA): TGTGCCAGCAGCTTGGGGGCCTATGGCTACACCTTC. It codes for CASSLGAYGYTF.

This chain connects TRBV28 to TRBJ1-6; a possible D gene is TRBD1 (5 bases). The CDR3 consists of 15 residues. The V and J ends lost 6 bases and 4 bases respectively, with 13 bases between them. Germline V lookup: CDR1 MDHEN, CDR2 SYDVKM. The DNA for the CDR3 is TGTGCCAGCAGCTCCGACAGTTCATATAATTCACCCCTCCACTTT. This gives the protein CASSSDSSYNSPLHF.

The CDR3 reads CASSWTGKTEKLFF. CDR3 DNA sequence: TGTGCCAGCAGTTGGACAGGGAAAACTGAAAAACTGTTTTTT. The chain joins TRBV28 to TRBJ1-4; 8 positions match TRBD1. CDR1 and CDR2 from the germline V gene are MDHEN and SYDVKM. The CDR3 is 14 residues long. V lost 4 bases, J lost 7 bases, and 5 bases stayed unmatched.

The chain combines TRBV6-6 with TRBJ2-2; 11 bases fit TRBD2. The V and J ends lost 10 bases and 3 bases, in that order; junction bases with no gene match: 7. CDR3 length: 15 amino acids. Germline CDR1 is MNHNY and CDR2 is SVGAGI (reference sequence). This CDR3 reads CAINAGLADTGELFF. The CDR3 coding sequence is TGTGCCATCAACGCGGGACTAGCGGACACCGGGGAGCTGTTTTTT.

The chain combines TRBV7-9 with TRBJ2-5; 11 bases line up with TRBD1. Per the germline V gene, CDR1 is SEHNR and CDR2 is FQNEAQ (reference sequence). With 1 base clipped from V and 5 bases from J, the junction kept 9 bases outside the gene matches. The CDR3 totals 17 residues. The CDR3 DNA reads as TGTGCCAGCAGCTTAGATGGGACAGGGGGTTGGCTGGAGACCCAGTACTTC. It codes for CASSLDGTGGWLETQYF.

This chain uses TRBV12-3 or TRBV12-4 with TRBJ1-1; D is uncertain. This CDR3 region has 12 residues. V lost 6 bases, J lost 1 base, and 6 bases lay in between. This CDR3 reads CASSWQNTEAFF. The CDR3 bases are TGTGCCAGCAGCTGGCAGAACACTGAAGCTTTCTTT.

The chain combines TRBV28 with TRBJ1-5; the D is unclear. Germline V gene lookup returns CDR1 MDHEN and CDR2 SYDVKM. V was pared by 6 bases and J by 0 bases, with 9 bases between. The CDR3 length is 14 residues. The CDR3 sequence is CASRTPDSNQPQHF. CDR3 sequence (DNA): TGTGCCAGCAGGACACCCGATAGCAATCAGCCCCAGCATTTT.

This rearrangement joins TRBV7-9 to TRBJ1-1, with 8 bases matching TRBD1. The CDR3 sequence is 14 residues long. The germline V gene encodes CDR1 SEHNR and CDR2 FQNEAQ (reference sequence). Trimming took 0 bases from V and 11 from J; bases not matched to a gene: 8. CDR3 DNA: TGTGCCAGCAGCTTAGCAGGCAGGGGGCGCTTCGCTTTCTTT. Its protein product is CASSLAGRGRFAFF. The variable domain in full, with the rest retrieved from reference TRBV7-9 and TRBJ1-1, is DTGVSQNPRHKITKRGQNVTFRCDPISEHNRLYWYRQTLGQGPEFLTYFQNEAQLEKSRLLSDRFSAERPKGSFSTLEIQRTEQGDSAMYLCASSLAGRGRFAFFGQGTRLTVV.

The V gene is TRBV15, the J gene TRBJ2-1; 8 nucleotides align to TRBD2. With V trimmed by 0 bases and J by 6 bases, 4 bases remained unmatched. The CDR3 extends over 15 amino acids. Germline CDR1 LNHNV, CDR2 YYDKDF (reference sequence). The CDR3 region is CATSRERGGSNEQFF. The CDR3 bases are TGTGCCACCAGCAGAGAACGGGGGGGTAGCAATGAGCAGTTCTTC.

The chain combines TRBV2 with TRBJ1-6, with a weak D call TRBD1 (6 bases). This CDR3 has 15 amino acids. Trimming took off 6 bases at V and 4 bases at J, with 13 bases between the two ends. CDR1 and CDR2 from the germline V gene are SNHLY and FYNNEI. CDR3 loop: CASRPIQGYNSPLHF. The CDR3 DNA reads TGTGCCAGCAGACCGATACAGGGTTATAATTCACCCCTCCACTTT.

The chain couples TRBV7-9 to TRBJ2-3; maybe TRBD2 (6 bases). The CDR3 contains 15 residues. Germline V gene data show CDR1 as SEHNR and CDR2 as FQNEAQ (reference sequence). Trimming removed 3 bases at V and 2 bases at J, with 12 bases between. CDR3 region: CASSLHGGITDTQYF. DNA of the CDR3: TGTGCCAGCAGCTTGCATGGGGGGATCACAGATACGCAGTATTTT.

The gene calls are TRBV28 and TRBJ1-5, with TRBD1 as a possible D gene (6 bases). V lost 5 bases to trimming and J lost 5 bases, with 13 bases between them. This CDR3 is built from 14 residues. Per germline, CDR1 MDHEN and CDR2 SYDVKM. CDR3 amino acids: CASSERQEDQPQHF. In DNA form, the CDR3 reads TGTGCCAGCAGTGAACGACAGGAGGATCAGCCCCAGCATTTT.

This chain connects TRBV4-1 to TRBJ1-6; tentatively, D is TRBD1 (6 bases). The CDR3 spans 12 residues. Germline lookup yields CDR1 MGHRA and CDR2 YSYEKL. V lost 0 bases and J lost 14, with 8 bases in between. CDR3 DNA sequence: TGCGCCAGCAGCCAAGAGGACAGCACCCTCCACTTT. This translates into CASSQEDSTLHF.

The chain combines TRBV7-3 with TRBJ2-3, with a weak D call TRBD1 (6 bases). The CDR3 has 14 residues. Trimming removed 5 bases at V and 2 bases at J, with 11 bases between. Looked up from germline, CDR1 is SGHTA and CDR2 is FQGTGA. CDR3 residues: CASSPQGFTDTQYF. The CDR3 DNA reads TGTGCCAGCAGCCCACAGGGATTCACAGATACGCAGTATTTT.